These 22 T cell receptor beta chains share one sample of origin, sequenced in a study of cytomegalovirus exposure and HLA in healthy donors. PCR was performed using 60 Vbeta and 13 Jbeta primers. The repertoire was sequenced with immunoSEQ multiplex PCR; TCRdb's copy has only in-frame clones and lacks some. The sample includes around 150,000 clones, over 60% of them seen just once. Source material: PBMCs. The source of these receptors is a woman between 40 and 50 years old in good health and CMV-seronegative.

The genes are TRBV19 and TRBJ1-1; D not resolved. The CDR3 is 13 amino acids. Trimming took 1 base from V and 7 from J, leaving 10 bases between them. Germline V gene sequence: CDR1 LNHDA, CDR2 SQIVND (reference sequence). The CDR3 here is CASSIVGVHEAFF. In DNA form, the CDR3 reads TGTGCCAGTAGTATAGTGGGAGTTCATGAAGCTTTCTTT.

The V and J genes are TRBV7-9 and TRBJ1-5; TRBD1 is a possible D gene (5 bases). The CDR3 consists of 15 residues. Deletions cut 1 base from V and 3 bases from J, with 10 bases between. Germline values: CDR1 SEHNR, CDR2 FQNEAQ (reference sequence). The CDR3 sequence is CASSLGWGVNQPQHF. CDR3 coding DNA: TGTGCCAGCAGCTTAGGTTGGGGGGTCAATCAGCCCCAGCATTTT.

This clone was detected only once. V gene TRBV18 combines with J gene TRBJ2-2; the match to TRBD2 covers 7 bases. CDR3 size: 16 residues. The V gene end was trimmed by 3 bases and the J gene end by 3 bases; junction bases not matched to a gene: 7. Germline-derived CDR1 and CDR2 are KGHSH and LQKENI. Here the CDR3 DNA reads TGTGCCAGCTCACCCGTCGCAGGGAGGGACACCGGGGAGCTGTTTTTT. Residues: CASSPVAGRDTGELFF.

The chain couples TRBV5-1 to TRBJ2-1, with TRBD2 matching over 8 bases. V lost 0 bases, J lost 5 bases, and 4 bases stayed unmatched. The CDR3 covers 15 residues. From germline, CDR1 is SGHRS and CDR2 YFSETQ. The CDR3 DNA reads as TGCGCCAGCAGCTTGGAGGGTAGCGGGAACAATGAGCAGTTCTTC. Translation: CASSLEGSGNNEQFF.

CDR3 in amino acids: CASSPEGAFYNEQFF. CDR3 DNA sequence: TGTGCCAGCAGCCCCGAGGGGGCTTTCTACAATGAGCAGTTCTTC. The chain joins TRBV5-8 to TRBJ2-1, with 7 bases fitting TRBD1. CDR1 and CDR2 (germline): SGHTS, YDEGEE. The CDR3 totals 15 residues. V dropped 4 bases and J dropped 3; count of bases not matched to a gene: 7.

The V gene is TRBV28, the J gene TRBJ1-2, with D possibly TRBD1 on 5 matching bases. Between the trimmed V and J ends, which lost 2 bases and 4 bases, there was a span of 11 bases. The CDR3 runs 14 residues. From germline, CDR1 is MDHEN and CDR2 SYDVKM. The CDR3 loop reads CASSLMGLTYGYTF. The CDR3 DNA reads TGTGCCAGCAGTTTAATGGGACTGACCTATGGCTACACCTTC.

The genes are TRBV2 and TRBJ2-5; D uncertain. Trimming left V 0 bases short and J 7 bases short, with 12 bases between. Germline V gene lookup returns CDR1 SNHLY and CDR2 FYNNEI. The CDR3 extends over 14 amino acids. The CDR3 DNA follows: TGTGCCAGCAGTGAAGCCACAGTCTTTGGGACCCAGTACTTC. This codes for CASSEATVFGTQYF.

This clone has only a few counts. The rearrangement uses TRBV5-1 and TRBJ1-1; a possible D gene is TRBD1 (6 bases). V lost 4 bases and J lost 0, with 10 bases in between. The CDR3 runs 14 residues. Germline loops: CDR1 SGHRS, CDR2 YFSETQ. This chain's CDR3 is CASSVRQVNTEAFF. CDR3 nucleotide sequence: TGCGCCAGCAGCGTAAGACAGGTGAACACTGAAGCTTTCTTT.

The V call is TRBV5-1, the J call TRBJ2-7, with 7 bases lining up with TRBD1. The V segment lost 7 bases and the J segment 4 bases; nucleotides outside the gene matches: 11. The length of the CDR3 is 14 residues. Germline V CDR1 and CDR2: SGHRS, YFSETQ. In DNA form, the CDR3 reads TGCGCCAGCGGCCACCCGGGACAGAAGTACGAGCAGTACTTC. The encoded protein is CASGHPGQKYEQYF.

V usage is TRBV30 and J usage is TRBJ1-2; D call uncertain. The CDR3 is 11 amino acids. Germline-derived CDR1 and CDR2 are GTSNPN and SVGIG (reference sequence). V lost 5 bases and J 2 bases, leaving 6 bases between the germline ends. This chain's CDR3 is CAWDINYGYTF. DNA of the CDR3: TGTGCCTGGGACATCAACTATGGCTACACCTTC. The full variable domain, its missing parts supplied by reference TRBV30 and TRBJ1-2, is SQTIHQWPATLVQPVGSPLSLECTVEGTSNPNLYWYRQAAGRGLQLLFYSVGIGQISSEVPQNLSASRPQDRQFILSSKKLLLSDSGFYLCAWDINYGYTFGSGTRLTVV.

The CDR3 nucleotides are TGCGCCAGCAGCACAGGGGGCGAGTTGTATGGCTACACCTTC. It codes for CASSTGGELYGYTF. The V gene is TRBV5-1, the J gene TRBJ1-2, with 9 nucleotides matching TRBD1. J gave up 5 bases and V 4 bases, and 6 bases lay outside the gene matches. The V gene's germline CDR1 is SGHRS and CDR2 YFSETQ. This CDR3 is 14 amino acids long.

The chain couples TRBV7-2 to TRBJ1-6, with D uncertain. This CDR3 has 12 amino acids. Germline CDR1 SGHTA, CDR2 FQGNSA. V lost 5 bases and J 8 bases, leaving 7 bases between the germline ends. CDR3 DNA: TGTGCCAGCAGCCTCCGTTATTCACCCCTCCACTTT. This sequence encodes CASSLRYSPLHF.

The CDR3 is CSVGSGDTEAFF. In nucleotides, the CDR3 is TGCAGCGTTGGTTCAGGGGACACTGAAGCTTTCTTT. This chain connects TRBV29-1 to TRBJ1-1; D is possibly TRBD1 (6 bases). The V gene's germline CDR1 is SQVTM and CDR2 ANQGSEA. CDR3 length: 12 residues. Trimming shortened V by 4 bases and J by 3 bases, and 9 bases separated the two germline ends.

This clone is a singleton in its sample. J is TRBJ2-3 and V is TRBV18, with D perhaps matching TRBD1 (6 bases). V gave up 1 base and J gave up 2 bases, with 13 bases separating them. The CDR3 spans 16 residues. Germline V gene lookup returns CDR1 KGHSH and CDR2 LQKENI. In DNA form, the CDR3 reads TGTGCCAGCTCACCACTTGAGACAGGAGCCACAGATACGCAGTATTTT. Its translation: CASSPLETGATDTQYF.

The V gene is TRBV6-5, the J gene TRBJ1-2, with D possibly TRBD1 on 5 matching bases. The ends were cut back, 5 bases at V and 4 bases at J, with 17 bases in the middle. This CDR3 is built from 15 residues. Germline assignment: CDR1 MNHEY and CDR2 SVGAGI. The CDR3 loop reads CASSVNIRGSYGYTF. CDR3 DNA: TGTGCCAGCAGTGTCAACATTCGGGGGTCCTATGGCTACACCTTC.

The chain is built from TRBV10-1 and TRBJ2-1; TRBD1 is a possible D gene (6 bases). V lost 0 bases and J 12 bases, leaving 15 bases between the germline ends. CDR3 length: 14 residues. Germline loops: CDR1 WNHNN, CDR2 SYGVQD (reference sequence). The CDR3 nucleotides are TGCGCCAGCAGTGAGTCTATAGGGGGATTGGTGCAGTTCTTC. Amino acids: CASSESIGGLVQFF.

This clone was observed a handful of times. The V gene is TRBV6-5, the J gene TRBJ1-3, with 10 bases fitting TRBD1. CDR1 is MNHEY and CDR2 is SVGAGI in the germline V gene. Trimming at V came to 0 bases and at J to 2 bases, leaving 1 base not matched to a gene. The CDR3 has 16 residues. The CDR3 loop is CASSYSGTGAGNTIYF. The CDR3 nucleotides read TGTGCCAGCAGTTACTCAGGGACAGGGGCTGGAAACACCATATATTTT.

The gene calls are TRBV19 and TRBJ2-1, with 7 bases that match TRBD1. V trimming: 5 bases; J trimming: 4 bases; junction bases outside the gene matches: 8. The germline CDR1 and CDR2 sequences are LNHDA and SQIVND (reference sequence). The CDR3 length is 15 residues. This CDR3 is CASSVSGQLYNEQFF. The CDR3 region has the DNA TGTGCCAGTAGTGTCTCGGGACAGTTGTACAATGAGCAGTTCTTC.

The chain has TRBV5-1 and TRBJ1-6; 9 nucleotides line up with TRBD1. Losses at the gene ends were 2 bases for V and 10 bases for J; bases not matched to a gene: 4. The germline CDR1 and CDR2 sequences are SGHRS and YFSETQ. CDR3 length: 14 residues. The CDR3 reads CASSLGTGRSPLHF. The CDR3 nucleotides read TGCGCCAGCAGCTTAGGGACAGGGAGATCACCCCTCCACTTT.

This rearrangement joins TRBV6-1 to TRBJ1-4, with 10 bases fitting TRBD1. The J segment lost 5 bases and the V segment lost 7 bases, leaving 7 bases of the junction unmatched. The CDR3 loop spans 15 amino acids. Germline assignment: CDR1 MNHNS and CDR2 SASEGT. The DNA of the CDR3 is TGTGCCAGCAATCTGGGGGGACAGGGGAATGAAAAACTGTTTTTT. This encodes CASNLGGQGNEKLFF.

This chain joins TRBV10-3 and TRBJ1-6, with 11 bases lining up with TRBD1. CDR3 length equals 18 residues. Germline CDR1 reads ENHRY; CDR2 reads SYGVKD. V trimming: 6 bases; J trimming: 0 bases; junction bases outside the gene matches: 7. CDR3 DNA sequence: TGTGCCATCAGGAACGGGACAGGGGGAAGCTCCTATAATTCACCCCTCCACTTT. It translates to CAIRNGTGGSSYNSPLHF.

The chain has TRBV29-1 and TRBJ2-7; TRBD1 matches 7 bases. The CDR3 totals 15 residues. Germline CDR1 and CDR2: SQVTM and ANQGSEA. V was pared by 3 bases and J by 0 bases, with 8 bases of the junction left unmatched. The CDR3 spells CSVDGVRGSSYEQYF. The CDR3 DNA reads as TGCAGCGTTGATGGCGTCAGGGGGAGCTCCTACGAGCAGTACTTC.